The sequence of this TCR beta chain was determined in a study of Graves' ophthalmopathy and Graves' hyperthyroidism. Study-wide results and caveats: Ophthalmopathy was separated from stable hyperthyroidism by a 13-signature model with over 85% sensitivity and over 75% specificity.

With a duration under 3 months, ophthalmopathy in the donors showed moderate-to-severe activity, CAS ≥3 and NOSPECS ≥4. Excluded: other autoimmune disease, uncontrolled infection, pregnancy or lactation. Physicians reached a diagnosis by relying on clinical symptoms, serum thyroxine, TRAb, thyroid ultrasound and orbital computed tomography. From RNA, the CDR3 regions of TCR beta chains were amplified and sequenced. The first-round RT-PCR employed HTBI primers together with the Qiagen OneStep RT-PCR kit. A multiplex PCR was then performed as the second round. TCRdb processed the multiplex PCR reads anew with MiXCR; each CDR3 protein has one entry. The sample includes roughly 400,000 distinct CDR3 sequences, around 17% of them seen just once. This clonotype was detected ten times or more. What it recognizes is unknown. This TCR came from a woman aged 18-29 years with Graves' ophthalmopathy. The sequenced sample consisted of peripheral blood.

The CDR3 DNA reads as TGTGCCAGCAGTTACCCTGACCTAGGGGAAGCTTTCTTT. Its translation: CASSYPDLGEAFF. The genes are TRBV6-5 and TRBJ1-1, with D uncertain. With 2 bases removed from V and 8 bases from J, the gap between germline ends came to 12 bases. The CDR3 sequence is 13 residues long. From germline, CDR1 is MNHEY and CDR2 SVGAGI.